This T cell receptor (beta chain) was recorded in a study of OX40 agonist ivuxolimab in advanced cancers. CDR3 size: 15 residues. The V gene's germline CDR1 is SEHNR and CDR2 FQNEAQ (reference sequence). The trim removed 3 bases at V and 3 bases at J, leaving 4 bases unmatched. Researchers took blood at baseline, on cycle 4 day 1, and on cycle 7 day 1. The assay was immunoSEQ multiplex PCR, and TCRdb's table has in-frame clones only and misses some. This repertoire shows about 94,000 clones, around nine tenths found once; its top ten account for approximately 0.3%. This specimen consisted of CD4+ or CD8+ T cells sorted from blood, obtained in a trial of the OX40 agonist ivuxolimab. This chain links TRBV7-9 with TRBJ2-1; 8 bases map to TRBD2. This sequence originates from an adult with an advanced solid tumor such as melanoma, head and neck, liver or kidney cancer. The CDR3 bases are TGTGCCAGCAGCTTCGGGGGGGCCGGCTACAATGAGCAGTTCTTC. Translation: CASSFGGAGYNEQFF. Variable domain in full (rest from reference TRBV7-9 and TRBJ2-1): DTGVSQNPRHKITKRGQNVTFRCDPISEHNRLYWYRQTLGQGPEFLTYFQNEAQLEKSRLLSDRFSAERPKGSFSTLEIQRTEQGDSAMYLCASSFGGAGYNEQFFGPGTRLTVL.